The table lists the clone carrying this T cell receptor (beta chain) with a few counts. The sample is drawn from a study of control samples from healthy donors and cancer patients. The data were produced by immunoSEQ multiplex PCR, yet TCRdb's version contains in-frame clones alone and is incomplete. Altogether 85,000 to 95,000 clones are present, roughly four fifths being singletons, with the ten largest covering about 9.2%. The TCR originated in a woman aged 55-69 years in good health. Sequencing was carried out using blood.

CDR3 residues: CASSYRGSVTGELFF. The CDR3 coding sequence is TGTGCCAGCAGTTACAGGGGATCGGTGACCGGGGAGCTGTTTTTT. The rearrangement joins TRBV27 to TRBJ2-2; 7 bases align to TRBD1. Germline CDR1 and CDR2: MNHEY and SMNVEV (reference sequence). The CDR3 contains 15 residues. Trimming cost V 4 bases and J 5 bases; bases outside gene matches: 7.